This T cell receptor (beta chain) was captured in a study of T cell responses to AZD1222 COVID-19 vaccine (dated by TCRdb to about 2021). About the investigation overall: TCR sequencing covered roughly 230 trial participants: 200 to 220 given two doses of AZD1222 and around 25 given two doses of MenACWY control vaccine. Enrollment into the trials was organized by age into subgroups of 18-55, 56-69 and 70-plus years, and those subgroups contained roughly 150, 30 and 60 TCR-sequenced participants, respectively.

As concerns this clone: Its antigen is currently not known. Per-base quality was not reported, and no clone a single base away is much larger than it.

The intended sense of this specimen's time point label: about 28 days (+/-7) after the second vaccine dose. AZD1222 recipients whose second dose came at about 4 weeks and those whose second dose came at about 12 weeks were combined into one group, since spike-specific TCR depth and breadth did not differ between the two schedules. Vaccinee samples were obtained from the UK trials COV001 and COV002, which included a single-blind randomized controlled phase 2/3 trial of AZD1222 (ChAdOx1 nCoV-19) in healthy adults. For TCRbeta chain sequencing, PBMC samples were collected from trial participants at day 0 and at day 28 after the second dose. The CDR3 regions of human TCRbeta chains were analyzed by immunosequencing. In the authors' own workflow: TCRs in the repertoires were compared against a reference library of SARS-CoV-2-specific TCRs that had been generated with the MIRA antigen-specificity platform. Breadth was defined as the fraction of unique TCRs that were SARS-CoV-2-associated, and depth was defined as the fraction of total T cells that were SARS-CoV-2-associated. Using the MIRA data, every spike-specific TCR was mapped to the spike region that the TCR reacted to and assigned to either a CD4 or a CD8 class. Log10-transformed breadth and depth values were compared by one-way ANOVA with Sidak's multiple comparisons tests. TCRdb carries this immuneACCESS record with in-frame sequences only. Its versions omit some clonotypes, under half of them owing to an unresolved V gene in the studies checked, with the rest unexplained. V, J and clone size derive from that table, while D and trimming were established from the DNA sequence. The sample table lists 90,000 to 100,000 clones, about 81% of them with a count of one. The ten biggest clones cover more than 13% of the sample.

What the research found in general, with its limitations: Only five or six AZD1222 recipients were SARS-CoV-2 seropositive at baseline, limiting conclusions about previously exposed vaccinees. Epitopes outside the regions mutated in the B.1.351 and B.1.1.7 variants were reportedly recognized by nearly half of the unique spike-specific TCRs. Because no day 14 peak-response samples were available, the repertoires could be characterized only after the peak T cell response. The whole spike protein was spanned by vaccine-associated CD4 TCRs, and dominant responses were seen in regions 160-218 and 743-854. In the small 56-69-year group, the increase in depth fell short of significance, most likely because of low power. After two AZD1222 doses, both the breadth and the depth of spike-specific TCRs were significantly higher than at day 0 and than in MenACWY recipients. Participants were mostly white British and included more females than males, and it was suggested by the authors that clonal diversity may have been underestimated.

V gives up 4 bases and J gives up 3 bases, and the segment between their germline ends measures 6 bases. Per the germline V gene (reference sequence), MNHEY is the CDR1 and SMNVEV is the CDR2. The CDR3 contains 13 residues, cysteine and phenylalanine counted. The sequence is cut down to CDR3 DNA, 39 bases in frame from base 1. This sequence uses TRBV27 and TRBJ2-2, with the D gene call left open. The sequence came from an adult who received the AZD1222 COVID-19 vaccine. This specimen consisted of peripheral blood, obtained 28 days after the second AZD1222 dose. This receptor carries the CDR3 CASSSTYTGELFF. In nucleotides, the sequence is TGTGCCAGCAGTTCAACTTACACCGGGGAGCTGTTTTTT.